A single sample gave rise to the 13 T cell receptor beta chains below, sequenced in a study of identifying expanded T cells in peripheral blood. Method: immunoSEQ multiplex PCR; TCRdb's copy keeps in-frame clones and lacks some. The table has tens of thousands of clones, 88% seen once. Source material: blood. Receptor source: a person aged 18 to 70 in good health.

In DNA form, the CDR3 reads TGTGCCAGCACCCGACTGGGAGGGGGCGAAAAACTGTTTTTT. Translated, it gives CASTRLGGGEKLFF. The chain carries TRBV5-4 and TRBJ1-4, with 7 bases identical to TRBD1. Unmatched junction bases numbered 10, after V lost 6 bases and J lost 8 bases. The CDR3 contains 14 residues. Germline V gene sequence: CDR1 SGHNT, CDR2 YYREEE (reference sequence).

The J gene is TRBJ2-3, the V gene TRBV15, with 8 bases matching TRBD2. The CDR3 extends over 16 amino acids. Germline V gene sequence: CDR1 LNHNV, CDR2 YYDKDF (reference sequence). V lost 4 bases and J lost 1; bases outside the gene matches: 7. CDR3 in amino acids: CATSKGRGDGTDTQYF. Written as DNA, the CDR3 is TGTGCCACCAGCAAGGGGCGGGGGGATGGCACAGATACGCAGTATTTT.

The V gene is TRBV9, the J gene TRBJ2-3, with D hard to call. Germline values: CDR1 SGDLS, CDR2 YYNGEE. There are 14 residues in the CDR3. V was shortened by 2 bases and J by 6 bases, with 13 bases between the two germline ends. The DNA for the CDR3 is TGTGCCAGCAGCGTCCTAGGGTTGGGGGATACGCAGTATTTT. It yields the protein CASSVLGLGDTQYF.

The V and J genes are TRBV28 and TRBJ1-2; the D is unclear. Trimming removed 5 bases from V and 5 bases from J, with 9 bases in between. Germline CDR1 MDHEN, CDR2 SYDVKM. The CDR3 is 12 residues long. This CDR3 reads CASSIWQYGYTF. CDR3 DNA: TGTGCCAGCAGTATTTGGCAGTATGGCTACACCTTC.

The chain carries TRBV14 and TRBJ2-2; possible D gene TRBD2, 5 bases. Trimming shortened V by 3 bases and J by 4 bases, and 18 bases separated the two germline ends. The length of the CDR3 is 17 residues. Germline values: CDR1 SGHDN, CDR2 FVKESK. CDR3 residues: CASSHKIPGLGTGELFF. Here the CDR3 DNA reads TGTGCCAGCAGCCATAAAATTCCGGGATTAGGCACCGGGGAGCTGTTTTTT.

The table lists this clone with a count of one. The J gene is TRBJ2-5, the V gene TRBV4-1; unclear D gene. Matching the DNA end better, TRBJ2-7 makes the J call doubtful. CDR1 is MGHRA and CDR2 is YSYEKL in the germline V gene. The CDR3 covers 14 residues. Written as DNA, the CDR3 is TGCGCCAGCAGCCAAGGCCTGGCGAACTACGAGCAGTACTTC. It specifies CASSQGLANYEQYF.

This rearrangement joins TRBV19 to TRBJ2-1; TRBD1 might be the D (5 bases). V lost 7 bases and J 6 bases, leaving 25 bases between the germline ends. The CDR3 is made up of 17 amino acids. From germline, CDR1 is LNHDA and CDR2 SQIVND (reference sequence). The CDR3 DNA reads TGTGCCAGTACCACCGCACCGTTTACCGGACAAAGCAATGAGCAGTTCTTC. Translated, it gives CASTTAPFTGQSNEQFF.

This CDR3 reads CASSLTGEVAGELFF. The CDR3 coding sequence is TGCGCCAGCAGCTTGACGGGAGAGGTTGCCGGGGAGCTGTTTTTT. This sequence joins TRBV5-1 and TRBJ2-2; D possibly corresponds to TRBD2 (6 bases). The ends were cut back, 1 base at V and 6 bases at J, with 13 bases in the middle. In germline, CDR1 is SGHRS, CDR2 YFSETQ. The CDR3 contains 15 residues.

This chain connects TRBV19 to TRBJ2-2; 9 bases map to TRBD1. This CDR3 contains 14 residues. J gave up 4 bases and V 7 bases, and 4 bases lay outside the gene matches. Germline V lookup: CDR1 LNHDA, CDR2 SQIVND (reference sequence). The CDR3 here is CASIPGQGTGELFF. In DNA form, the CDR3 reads TGTGCCAGTATTCCGGGACAGGGCACCGGGGAGCTGTTTTTT. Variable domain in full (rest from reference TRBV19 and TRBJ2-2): DGGITQSPKYLFRKEGQNVTLSCEQNLNHDAMYWYRQDPGQGLRLIYYSQIVNDFQKGDIAEGYSVSREKKESFPLTVTSAQKNPTAFYLCASIPGQGTGELFFGEGSRLTVL.

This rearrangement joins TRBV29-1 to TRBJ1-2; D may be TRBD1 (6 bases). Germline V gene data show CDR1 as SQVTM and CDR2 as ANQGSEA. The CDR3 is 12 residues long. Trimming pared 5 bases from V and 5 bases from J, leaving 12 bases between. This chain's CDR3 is CSVSTGKYGYTF. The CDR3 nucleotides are TGCAGCGTTAGTACAGGGAAGTATGGCTACACCTTC.

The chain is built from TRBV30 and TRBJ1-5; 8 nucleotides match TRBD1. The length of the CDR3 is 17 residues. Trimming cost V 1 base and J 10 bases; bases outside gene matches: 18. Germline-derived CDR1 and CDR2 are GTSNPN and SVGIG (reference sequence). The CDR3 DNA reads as TGTGCCTGGAGTGGTTATGGAGGGCAGGGGGCGGCAGGCCCCCAGCATTTT. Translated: CAWSGYGGQGAAGPQHF.

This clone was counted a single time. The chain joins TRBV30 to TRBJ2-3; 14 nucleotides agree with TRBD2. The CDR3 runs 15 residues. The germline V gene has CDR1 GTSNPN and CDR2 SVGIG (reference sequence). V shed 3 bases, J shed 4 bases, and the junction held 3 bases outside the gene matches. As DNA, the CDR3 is TGTGCCTGGAGGGGACTAGCGGGAGTGTCAGATACGCAGTATTTT. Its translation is CAWRGLAGVSDTQYF.

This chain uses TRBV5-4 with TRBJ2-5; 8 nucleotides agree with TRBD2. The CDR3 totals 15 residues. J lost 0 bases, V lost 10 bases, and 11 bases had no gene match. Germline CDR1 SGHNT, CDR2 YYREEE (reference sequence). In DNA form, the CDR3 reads TGTGCCGCTCAACCCGGGGGGGCGTACCAAGAGACCCAGTACTTC. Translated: CAAQPGGAYQETQYF.